This T cell receptor beta chain stems from a study of cytomegalovirus exposure and HLA in healthy donors (dated by TCRdb to between 2016 and 2019). The study in broad terms: An earlier analysis of several hundred of the donors reported approximately 300 Gb of sequence data and 95 million to 130 million unique TCR beta sequences obtained from 180 million or so T cells. About 310 gigabases of sequencing data and some 85 million unique TCR sequences were included in an early release covering 550 to 800 HLA-typed donors. Of the roughly 400 genotyped donors, 65% to 90% fell in the genetic ancestry cluster associated with self-reported Caucasian donors. The aim of the study was to test whether cataloging public T cell receptors could identify signatures of past pathogen exposure. The study profiled the T cell repertoires of 550 to 700 subjects by immunosequencing and related them to cytomegalovirus serostatus. Along with the approximately 700-subject first cohort, a separate validation cohort of 120 different subjects was used. High-throughput TCR immunosequencing, statistical association of individual TCRs with disease status, and machine learning were combined to predict cytomegalovirus infection status. To study patterns of TCR occurrence, a later analysis re-analyzed previously published TCR beta repertoires from 666 donors and added high-resolution HLA genotyping. Rather than using new phenotypic data, the later analysis identified candidate immune exposures from TCR beta sequences and from how often those sequences occurred across donors. To decide whether each TCR beta V gene segment behaved as functional or pseudogenic, an earlier analysis of approximately 600 of the donors relied on high-throughput TCR beta sequencing. Donor age, sex, ethnicity and CMV serostatus were compiled together with the repertoire data. A later genetic analysis used genome-wide SNP genotypes for about 65% of the roughly 700 donors, treating that subset as a discovery cohort. All discovery cohort repertoires had been generated on a single sequencing platform. Class I and class II HLA loci were covered by the typing at four-digit resolution. Typing coverage differed by locus: A, B, C, DRB1 and DQB1 were typed in roughly 620-630 donors, DQA1 in roughly 500, DPA1 in 600 to 610, and DPB1 in 450 to 480. Roughly 5 DR-DQ haplotypes were handled as single units for association and clustering because linkage in the cohort was strong. On average, over 200,000 unique TCR beta nucleotide sequences were sequenced per donor among 300 to 500 genotyped donors of the cohort, with around 19% of those sequences being non-productive.

In the case of this clone: It has no known antigen specificity. No much larger clone is present one base from it, and per-base qualities are unavailable.

The investigation overall reported the following: Assigning TCR associations to individual alleles was difficult when HLA alleles, especially DR and DQ, strongly co-occurred. A later analysis reported that several top co-occurrence clusters appeared linked to parvovirus B19, influenza, CMV and Epstein-Barr virus. The only immune exposure information available for the cohort was CMV serostatus. A cluster of highly shared sequence variants was judged likely to represent a technical artifact of the sequencing pipeline. In an earlier analysis of about 600 of the donors, most TCR beta V segments appeared in productive rearrangements about 87% or about 30% of the time, broadly matching IMGT annotations. According to a later analysis, TCR association rates differed among HLA loci, with DRB1 alleles showing the most associated TCRs and HLA-C alleles showing the fewest. A further reported finding was that TCR beta sequences accurately predicted the HLA-A and HLA-B alleles for most subjects in the first cohort. Most TCR sequences were observed very rarely across donors, whereas some public TCRs were present in many individuals. According to the authors, the approach could potentially be generalized to other disease states and immunological phenotypes. Compared with the approximately 720-donor mean, donors in an Asian-associated ancestry cluster had fewer N-insertions in productive TCRs, according to a later genetic analysis. In a later analysis, most CMV-associated TCR beta chains were found to appear HLA-restricted, with HLA associations seemingly driven largely by CMV exposure. This cohort had only TCR beta chains sequenced, and the lack of alpha or paired-chain data limited which features could be detected. In vitro tests confirmed that a few of the cytomegalovirus-associated TCR beta chains recognize cytomegalovirus antigens. The study listed 150 to 200 TCR beta chains as associated with cytomegalovirus. Correlated functional status among segregating V segments might be attributable to linkage disequilibrium, but an unknown experimental factor could not be ruled out. Compared with equally common non-associated chains, HLA-associated TCR beta chains in a later analysis were more clonally expanded and had lower generation probabilities. Cytomegalovirus status was reported to be diagnosed by the classifier with high specificity and sensitivity in both the original and validation cohorts. In a later analysis, some 17,000 TCR beta sequences were associated with specific HLA alleles at a false discovery rate of 0.05. Sequencing depth was assumed to be roughly uniform across donors in the presence/absence analyses, though that assumption may not hold. HLA typing was unavailable for some donors at each locus, so association tests used only the typed subset. In a later genetic analysis, a missense DCLRE1C variant was associated with V-gene and J-gene trimming of TCR beta chains, and the association was replicated in an independent cohort. Around 16 rarely observed V segments, including chromosome 9 orphons, were excluded from the earlier analysis of about 600 of the donors because counts were too low.

To prepare the library, the immunoSEQ multiplex PCR assay was applied. For the multiplex PCR, a mixture combining 60 forward primers for TCR Vbeta segments and 13 reverse primers for TCR Jbeta segments was used. Amplification of the CDR3 region of rearranged TCR beta genes was performed with a multiplex PCR assay on genomic DNA. On the Illumina HiSeq System, the amplified TCR beta libraries were sequenced as 87-base-pair reads. Concerning the study's data processing: A later analysis tallied 75 million to 95 million unique TCR beta chains across the 640 or so repertoires, and around 12 million of those chains were shared by two or more donors. Raw reads were error-corrected and collapsed into unique sequences with a nearest-neighbor algorithm that merged closely related sequences to remove PCR and sequencing errors. To assign V, D and J gene segments, CDR3 sequences were aligned to IMGT reference sequences. For a sequence to be retained, a match of at least six nucleotides to both a V gene segment and a J gene segment was required. Rearrangements were called productive when the CDR3 lacked stop codons and stayed in frame with V and J; all others were non-productive. CDR3 was defined according to IMGT convention as the region running from the second conserved V-encoded cysteine to the conserved J-encoded phenylalanine. The earlier analysis of some 550 of the donors excluded any sequence lacking an unambiguous match to a single V gene segment. An earlier analysis of a few hundred of the donors classified V segments as functional when productive rearrangements were above 56.7% and as segregating when the standard deviation between donors was above 5%. A statistical classification framework was built to diagnose cytomegalovirus status from the catalog of TCR beta chain sequences. In a later analysis, V and J genes were assigned by comparing TCR nucleotide sequences against IMGT/GENE-DB human TR gene sequences. The TCRdist pipeline was used in a later analysis to assign CDR3 sequences and most-parsimonious VDJ recombination scenarios. In a later analysis, every TCR beta chain was defined by the combination of its CDR3 amino acid sequence and its V-gene family, and reads without a unique V-gene family were dropped. To address suspected cross-contamination and a sequencing artifact, a later analysis removed approximately 600 highly shared, low-generation-probability nucleotide sequences. A later analysis calculated a clonal expansion index for each public chain from normalized within-repertoire ranks of inferred template counts. A later analysis computed generation probabilities with a VDJ recombination model fitted to out-of-frame rearrangements, and checked the results against IGoR. In a later analysis, TCR-TCR, TCR-HLA and TCR-CMV co-occurrence was scored with hypergeometric tests, and a repertoire-size bias correction was applied to TCR pairs. To estimate false discovery rates, a later analysis permuted the HLA or CMV assignments 20 times. A later analysis grouped co-occurring TCRs with DBSCAN, adding TCRdist sequence similarity when clustering within HLA-allele-positive subsets. Repertoires with fewer than 30,000 or more than 120,000 public chains, plus five repertoires with anomalous nucleotide sharing, were excluded from co-occurrence clustering. TCRdb stores this immuneACCESS table with in-frame sequences only. Part of the clones is absent; in the studies checked, under half of the shortfall reflects unresolved V genes, and no reason is known for the rest. V, J and clone size were drawn from that table, and D and trimming were deduced from the DNA. For this sample the table gives nearly 200,000 clones, of which about nine tenths were detected only once. The ten largest clones take up 1.3% of the sample.

In total, more than 500 healthy bone marrow donors made up the cohort. Cohort members were all nominally healthy when sampled, although unrecorded immune exposures were likely present. The donor was CMV seronegative and belonged to the group of 352 seronegative cohort members. Every donor gave a peripheral blood sample, and the peripheral blood mononuclear cells from that sample were used for TCR beta sequencing. The Qiagen DNeasy Blood Extraction Kit was used to extract genomic DNA from the blood cell samples. The material sequenced was PBMCs. The source of this sequence is a man in his thirties or forties in good health and CMV-seronegative.

The sequence in DNA is TGTGCCACCAGCAGTCAGCTAGCGGATAGCTACGAGCAGTACTTC. It codes for CATSSQLADSYEQYF. The chain is assembled from TRBV15 and TRBJ2-7; 7 bases in the middle match TRBD2. The CDR3 spans 15 residues, from the cysteine through the phenylalanine. Just CDR3 DNA is preserved here, 45 bases in frame from base 1. CDR1 and CDR2 are read off the germline V gene (reference sequence) as LNHNV and YYDKDF. V is trimmed back by 3 bases and J by 3 bases, and the junction contains 8 bases that no gene match accounts for.